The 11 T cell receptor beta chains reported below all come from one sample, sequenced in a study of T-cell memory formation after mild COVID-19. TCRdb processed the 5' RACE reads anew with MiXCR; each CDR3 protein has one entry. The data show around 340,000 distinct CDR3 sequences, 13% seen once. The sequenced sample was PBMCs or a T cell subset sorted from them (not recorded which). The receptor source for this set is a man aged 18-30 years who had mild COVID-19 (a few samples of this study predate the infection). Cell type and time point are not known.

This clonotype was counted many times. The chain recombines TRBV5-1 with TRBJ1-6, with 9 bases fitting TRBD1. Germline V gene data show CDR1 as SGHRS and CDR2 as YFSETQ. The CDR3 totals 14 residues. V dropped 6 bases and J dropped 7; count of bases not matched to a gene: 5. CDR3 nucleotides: TGCGCCAGCACCCCGGGACAGGGCAATTCACCCCTCCACTTT. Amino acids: CASTPGQGNSPLHF.

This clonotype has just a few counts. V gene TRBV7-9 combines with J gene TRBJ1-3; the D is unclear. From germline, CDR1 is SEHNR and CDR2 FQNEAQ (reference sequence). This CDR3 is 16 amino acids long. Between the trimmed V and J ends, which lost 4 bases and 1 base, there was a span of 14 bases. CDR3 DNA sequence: TGTGCCAGCAGCTCAGTTGCGGCGGCTTCTGGAAACACCATATATTTT. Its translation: CASSSVAAASGNTIYF.

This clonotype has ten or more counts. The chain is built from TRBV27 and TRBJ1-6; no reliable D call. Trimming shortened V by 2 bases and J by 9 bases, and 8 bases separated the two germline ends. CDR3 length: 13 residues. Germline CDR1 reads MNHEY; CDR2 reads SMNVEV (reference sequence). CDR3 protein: CASSLPGFSPLHF. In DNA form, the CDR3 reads TGTGCCAGCAGTTTACCGGGATTTTCACCCCTCCACTTT.

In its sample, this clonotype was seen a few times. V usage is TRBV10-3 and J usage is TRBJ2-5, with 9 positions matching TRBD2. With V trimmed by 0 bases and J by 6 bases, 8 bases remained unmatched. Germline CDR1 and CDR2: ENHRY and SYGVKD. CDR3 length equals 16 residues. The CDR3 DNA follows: TGTGCCATCAGTGAGTCGTGGGCTAGCGGGGTTCAGACCCAGTACTTC. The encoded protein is CAISESWASGVQTQYF.

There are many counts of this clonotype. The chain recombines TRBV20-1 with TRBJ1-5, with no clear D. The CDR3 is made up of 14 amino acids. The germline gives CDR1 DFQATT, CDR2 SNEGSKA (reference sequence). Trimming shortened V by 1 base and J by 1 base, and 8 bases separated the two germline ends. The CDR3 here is CSARAGSSNQPQHF. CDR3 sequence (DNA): TGCAGTGCTAGAGCCGGGTCGAGCAATCAGCCCCAGCATTTT.

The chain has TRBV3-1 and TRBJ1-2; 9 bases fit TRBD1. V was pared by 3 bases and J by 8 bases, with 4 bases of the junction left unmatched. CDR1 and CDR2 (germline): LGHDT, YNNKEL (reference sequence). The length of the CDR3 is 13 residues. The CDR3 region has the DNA TGTGCCAGCAGCCAGGGACAGGGCTCCGGCTACACCTTC. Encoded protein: CASSQGQGSGYTF.

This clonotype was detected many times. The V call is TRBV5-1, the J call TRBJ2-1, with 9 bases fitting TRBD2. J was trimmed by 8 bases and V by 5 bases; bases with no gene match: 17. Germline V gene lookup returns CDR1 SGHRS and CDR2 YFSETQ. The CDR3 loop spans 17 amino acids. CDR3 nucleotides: TGCGCCAGCAGTCGGGCGGGTAGCGGGGGTATATTAGATGAGCAGTTCTTC. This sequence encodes CASSRAGSGGILDEQFF.

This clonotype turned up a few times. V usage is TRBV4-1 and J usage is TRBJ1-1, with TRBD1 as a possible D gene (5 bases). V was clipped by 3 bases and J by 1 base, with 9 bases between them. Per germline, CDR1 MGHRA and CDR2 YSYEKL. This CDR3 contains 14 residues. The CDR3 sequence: CASSHRQSNTEAFF. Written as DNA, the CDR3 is TGCGCCAGCAGCCACCGACAGTCGAACACTGAAGCTTTCTTT.

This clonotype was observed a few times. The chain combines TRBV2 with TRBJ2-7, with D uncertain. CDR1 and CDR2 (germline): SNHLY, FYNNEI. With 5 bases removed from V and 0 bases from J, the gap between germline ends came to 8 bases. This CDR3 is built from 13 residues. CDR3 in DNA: TGTGCCAGCAGTAGGCGATACTCCTACGAGCAGTACTTC. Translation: CASSRRYSYEQYF. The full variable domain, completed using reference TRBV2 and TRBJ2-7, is EPEVTQTPSHQVTQMGQEVILRCVPISNHLYFYWYRQILGQKVEFLVSFYNNEISEKSEIFDDQFSVERPDGSNFTLKIRSTKLEDSAMYFCASSRRYSYEQYFGPGTRLTVT.

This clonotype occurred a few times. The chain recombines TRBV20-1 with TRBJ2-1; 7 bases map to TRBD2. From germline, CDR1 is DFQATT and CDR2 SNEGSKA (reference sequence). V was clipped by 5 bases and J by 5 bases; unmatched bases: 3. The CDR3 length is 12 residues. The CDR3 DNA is TGCAGTGCTGGGGGGGTTCACAATGAGCAGTTCTTC. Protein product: CSAGGVHNEQFF.

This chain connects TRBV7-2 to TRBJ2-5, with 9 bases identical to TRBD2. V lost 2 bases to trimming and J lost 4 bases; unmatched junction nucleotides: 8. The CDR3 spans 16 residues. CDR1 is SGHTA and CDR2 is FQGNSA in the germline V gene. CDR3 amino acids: CASSLLSGGLGETQYF. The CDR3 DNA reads TGTGCCAGCAGCTTACTTAGCGGGGGCCTTGGAGAGACCCAGTACTTC.